This T cell receptor beta chain is from a study of vaccination and CD4 T cells after COVID-19. As to this clonotype: Antigen: not known. Mismatch with germline at one junction end may stem from a read error.

Oncomine TCR Beta short-read sequencing was applied to DNA from cultured CD4+ T cells. TCRdb processed the PCR reads anew with MiXCR; each CDR3 protein has one entry. The sample includes over 20,000 distinct CDR3 sequences, around 39% seen only once; the top ten take around a sixth. Indicated treatment: approximately nine-day PBMC culture with coronavirus spike peptide pools or control peptides (ViraFEST assay). Germline values: CDR1 MNHNS, CDR2 SASEGT. This CDR3 has 13 residues. This sequence was found in a human donor who received a COVID-19 vaccine. V usage is TRBV6-1 and J usage is TRBJ1-2; no clear D gene. Sequences were derived from CD4+ T cells from blood, cultured in vitro, sampled before SARS-CoV-2 vaccination. The DNA for the CDR3 is TGTACCAGCAGAACACAGAGATACTATGGCTACACCTTC. This codes for CTSRTQRYYGYTF.